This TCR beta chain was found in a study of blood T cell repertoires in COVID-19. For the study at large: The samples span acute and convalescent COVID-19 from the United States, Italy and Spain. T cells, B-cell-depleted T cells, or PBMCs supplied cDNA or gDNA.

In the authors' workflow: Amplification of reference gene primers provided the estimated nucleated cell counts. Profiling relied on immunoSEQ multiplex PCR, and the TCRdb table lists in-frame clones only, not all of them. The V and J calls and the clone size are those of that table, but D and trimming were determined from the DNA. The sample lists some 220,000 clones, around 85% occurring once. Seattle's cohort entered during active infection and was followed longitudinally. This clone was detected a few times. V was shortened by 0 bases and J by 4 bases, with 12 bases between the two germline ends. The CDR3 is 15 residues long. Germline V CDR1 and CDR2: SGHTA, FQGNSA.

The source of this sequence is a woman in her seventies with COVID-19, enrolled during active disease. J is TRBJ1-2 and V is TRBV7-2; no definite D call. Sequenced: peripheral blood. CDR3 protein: CASSLAPGMRYGYTF. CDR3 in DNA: TGTGCCAGCAGCTTAGCGCCGGGGATGCGCTATGGCTACACCTTC. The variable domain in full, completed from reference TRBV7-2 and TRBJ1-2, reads GAGVSQSPSNKVTEKGKDVELRCDPISGHTALYWYRQSLGQGLEFLIYFQGNSAPDKSGLPSDRFSAERTGGSVSTLTIQRTQQEDSAVYLCASSLAPGMRYGYTFGSGTRLTVV.